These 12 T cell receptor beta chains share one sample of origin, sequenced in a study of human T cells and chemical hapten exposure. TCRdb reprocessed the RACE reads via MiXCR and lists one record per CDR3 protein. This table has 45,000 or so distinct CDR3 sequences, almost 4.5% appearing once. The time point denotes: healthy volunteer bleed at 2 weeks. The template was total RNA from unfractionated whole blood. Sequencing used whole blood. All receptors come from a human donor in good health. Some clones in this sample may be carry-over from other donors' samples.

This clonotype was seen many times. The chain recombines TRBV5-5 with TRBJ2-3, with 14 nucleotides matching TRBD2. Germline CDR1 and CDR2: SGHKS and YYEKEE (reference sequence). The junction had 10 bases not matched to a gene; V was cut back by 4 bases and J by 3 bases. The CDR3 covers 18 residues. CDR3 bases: TGTGCCAGCAGCACCGGACTAGCGGGGGGCGTCTGGACAGATACGCAGTATTTT. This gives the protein CASSTGLAGGVWTDTQYF. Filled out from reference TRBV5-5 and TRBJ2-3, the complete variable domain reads DAGVTQSPTHLIKTRGQQVTLRCSPISGHKSVSWYQQVLGQGPQFIFQYYEKEERGRGNFPDRFSARQFPNYSSELNVNALLLGDSALYLCASSTGLAGGVWTDTQYFGPGTRLTVL.

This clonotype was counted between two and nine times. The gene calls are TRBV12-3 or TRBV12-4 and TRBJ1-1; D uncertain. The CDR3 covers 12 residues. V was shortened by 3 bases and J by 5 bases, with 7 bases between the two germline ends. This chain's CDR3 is CASSFRRTEAFF. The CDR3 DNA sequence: TGTGCCAGCAGTTTTAGAAGAACTGAAGCTTTCTTT.

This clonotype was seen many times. The CDR3 nucleotides are TGTGCCACCAGGCCTTTAGGCCAGCCCCAGCATTTT. This sequence encodes CATRPLGQPQHF. The J gene is TRBJ1-5, the V gene TRBV28; no definite D call. Germline values: CDR1 MDHEN, CDR2 SYDVKM. The V gene lost 10 bases and the J gene lost 7 bases, with 14 bases spanning the gap. This CDR3 contains 12 residues.

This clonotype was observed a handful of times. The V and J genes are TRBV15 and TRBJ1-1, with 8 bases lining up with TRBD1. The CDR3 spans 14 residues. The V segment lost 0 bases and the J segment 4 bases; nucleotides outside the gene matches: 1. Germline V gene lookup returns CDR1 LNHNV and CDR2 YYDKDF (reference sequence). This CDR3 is CATSRETGGTEAFF. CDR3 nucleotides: TGTGCCACCAGCAGAGAAACAGGGGGCACTGAAGCTTTCTTT. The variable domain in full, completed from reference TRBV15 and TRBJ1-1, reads DAMVIQNPRYQVTQFGKPVTLSCSQTLNHNVMYWYQQKSSQAPKLLFHYYDKDFNNEADTPDNFQSRRPNTSFCFLDIRSPGLGDTAMYLCATSRETGGTEAFFGQGTRLTVV.

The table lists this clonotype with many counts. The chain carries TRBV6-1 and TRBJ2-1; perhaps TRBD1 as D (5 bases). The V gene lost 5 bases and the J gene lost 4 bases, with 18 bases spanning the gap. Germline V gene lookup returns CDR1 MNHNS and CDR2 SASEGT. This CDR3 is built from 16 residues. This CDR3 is CASSSRQGPAYNEQFF. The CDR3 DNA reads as TGTGCCAGCAGTTCCCGTCAGGGCCCCGCTTACAATGAGCAGTTCTTC.

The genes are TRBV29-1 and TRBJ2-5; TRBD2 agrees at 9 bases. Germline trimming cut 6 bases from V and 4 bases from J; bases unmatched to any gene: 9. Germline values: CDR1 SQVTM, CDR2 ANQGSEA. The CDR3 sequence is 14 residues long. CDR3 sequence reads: CSVPDSGRRETQYF. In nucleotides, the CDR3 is TGCAGCGTACCTGATAGCGGGAGACGAGAGACCCAGTACTTC.

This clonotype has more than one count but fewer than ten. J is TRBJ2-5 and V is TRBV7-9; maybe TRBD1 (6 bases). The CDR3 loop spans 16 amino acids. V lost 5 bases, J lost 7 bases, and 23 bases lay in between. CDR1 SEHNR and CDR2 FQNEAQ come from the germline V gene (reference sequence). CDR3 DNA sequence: TGTGCCAGCAGCGGAGGCAGGGGTATCTTATTAGGGACCCAGTACTTC. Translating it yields CASSGGRGILLGTQYF.

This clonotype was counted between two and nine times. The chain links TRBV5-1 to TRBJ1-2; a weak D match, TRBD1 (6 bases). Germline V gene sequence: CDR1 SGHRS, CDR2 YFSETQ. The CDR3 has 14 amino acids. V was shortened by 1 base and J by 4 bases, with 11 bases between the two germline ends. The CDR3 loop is CASSLNGQSYGYTF. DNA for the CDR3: TGCGCCAGCAGCTTGAATGGACAGAGCTATGGCTACACCTTC. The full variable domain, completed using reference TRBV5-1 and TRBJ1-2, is KAGVTQTPRYLIKTRGQQVTLSCSPISGHRSVSWYQQTPGQGLQFLFEYFSETQRNKGNFPGRFSGRQFSNSRSEMNVSTLELGDSALYLCASSLNGQSYGYTFGSGTRLTVV.

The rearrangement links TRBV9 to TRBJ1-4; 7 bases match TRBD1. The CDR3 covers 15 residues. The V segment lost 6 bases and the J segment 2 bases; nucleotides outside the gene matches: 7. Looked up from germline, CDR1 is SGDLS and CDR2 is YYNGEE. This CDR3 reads CASIVGGSTNEKLFF. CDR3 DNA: TGTGCCAGCATAGTAGGGGGCAGTACTAATGAAAAACTGTTTTTT.

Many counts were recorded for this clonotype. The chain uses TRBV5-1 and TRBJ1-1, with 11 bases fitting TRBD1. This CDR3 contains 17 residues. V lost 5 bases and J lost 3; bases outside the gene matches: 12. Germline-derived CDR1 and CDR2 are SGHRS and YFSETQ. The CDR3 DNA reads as TGCGCCAGCAGAAGAAGTAGGACAGGGGGCACGGACACTGAAGCTTTCTTT. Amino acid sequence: CASRRSRTGGTDTEAFF.

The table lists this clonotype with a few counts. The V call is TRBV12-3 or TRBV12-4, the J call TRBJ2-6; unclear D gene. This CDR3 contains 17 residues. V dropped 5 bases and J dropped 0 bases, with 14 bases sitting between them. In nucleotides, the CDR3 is TGTGCCAGCAGTCGACCCTATACAGACTCTGGGGCCAACGTCCTGACTTTC. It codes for CASSRPYTDSGANVLTF.

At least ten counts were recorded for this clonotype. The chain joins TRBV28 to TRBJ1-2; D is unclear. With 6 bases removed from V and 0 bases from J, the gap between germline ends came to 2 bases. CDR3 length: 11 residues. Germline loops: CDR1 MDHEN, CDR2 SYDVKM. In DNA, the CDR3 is TGTGCCAGCAGCTCTAACTATGGCTACACCTTC. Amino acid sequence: CASSSNYGYTF.